The present T cell receptor beta chain was sequenced within a study of T-cell reconstitution after alpha-beta-depleted transplantation in children. For TCRbeta, the library was prepared with unique molecular identifiers. Each CDR3 protein gets one entry after TCRdb re-called the PCR reads with MiXCR. The sample holds over 150,000 distinct CDR3 sequences, 13% to 15% seen once. This clonotype was counted many times. Trimming removed 4 bases from V and 4 bases from J; junction bases left unmatched: 5. The germline CDR1 and CDR2 sequences are SGHAT and FQDESV (reference sequence). The CDR3 sequence is 16 residues long.

This TCR derives from a human donor who donated a stem cell graft to a child with acute lymphoblastic leukemia. The chain couples TRBV11-1 to TRBJ2-2; TRBD1 agrees at 11 bases. The sample here was PBMCs from the stem cell graft donor, taken from the stem cell graft. The CDR3 DNA reads as TGTGCCAGCAGCTCTTTAGGGACAGGGGGCACCGGGGAGCTGTTTTTT. Its protein product is CASSSLGTGGTGELFF.